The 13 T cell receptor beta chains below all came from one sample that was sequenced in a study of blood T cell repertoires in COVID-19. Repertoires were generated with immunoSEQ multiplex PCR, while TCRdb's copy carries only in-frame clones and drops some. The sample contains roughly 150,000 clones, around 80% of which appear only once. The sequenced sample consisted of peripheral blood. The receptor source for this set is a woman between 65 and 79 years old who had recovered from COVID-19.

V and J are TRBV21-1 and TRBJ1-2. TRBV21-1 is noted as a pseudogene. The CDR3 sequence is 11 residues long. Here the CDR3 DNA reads TGTGCCAGCATCTGGAGCTATGGCTACACCTTC. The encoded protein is CASIWSYGYTF.

The CDR3 sequence: CASSVVGSGGAGTQYF. The CDR3 DNA reads TGTGCCAGCAGCGTAGTCGGTAGCGGGGGGGCCGGTACGCAGTATTTT. The chain is built from TRBV9 and TRBJ2-3; 11 nucleotides line up with TRBD2. Per germline, CDR1 SGDLS and CDR2 YYNGEE. This CDR3 spans 16 amino acids. Trimming took 0 bases from V and 8 from J; bases not matched to a gene: 8.

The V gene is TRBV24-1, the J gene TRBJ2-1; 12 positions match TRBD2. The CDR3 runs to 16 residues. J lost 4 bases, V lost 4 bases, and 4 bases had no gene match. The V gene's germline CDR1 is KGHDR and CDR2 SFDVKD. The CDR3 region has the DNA TGTGCCACCAGTGACCCTAGCGGGGGGGCGTACAATGAGCAGTTCTTC. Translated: CATSDPSGGAYNEQFF.

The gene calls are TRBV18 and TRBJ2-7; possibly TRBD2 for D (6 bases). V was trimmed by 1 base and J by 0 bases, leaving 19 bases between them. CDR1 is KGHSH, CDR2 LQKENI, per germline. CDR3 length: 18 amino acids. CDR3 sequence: CASSPLLGEARGSYEQYF. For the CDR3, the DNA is TGTGCCAGCTCACCACTTTTGGGGGAGGCGCGGGGCTCCTACGAGCAGTACTTC.

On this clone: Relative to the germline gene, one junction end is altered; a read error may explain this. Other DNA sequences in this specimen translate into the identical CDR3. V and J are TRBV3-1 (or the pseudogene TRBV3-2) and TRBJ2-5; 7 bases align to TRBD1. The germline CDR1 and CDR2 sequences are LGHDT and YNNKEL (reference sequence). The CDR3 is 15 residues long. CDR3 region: CASRQQGWGQETQYF. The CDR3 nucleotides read TGTGCCAGCAGACAACAGGGGTGGGGGCAAGAGACCCAATACTTC.

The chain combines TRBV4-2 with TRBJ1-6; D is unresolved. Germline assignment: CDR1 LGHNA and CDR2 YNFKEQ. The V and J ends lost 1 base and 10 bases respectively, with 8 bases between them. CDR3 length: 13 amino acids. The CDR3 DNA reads TGTGCCAGCAGCCAAGGGGGAGAATCACCCCTCCACTTT. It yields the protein CASSQGGESPLHF.

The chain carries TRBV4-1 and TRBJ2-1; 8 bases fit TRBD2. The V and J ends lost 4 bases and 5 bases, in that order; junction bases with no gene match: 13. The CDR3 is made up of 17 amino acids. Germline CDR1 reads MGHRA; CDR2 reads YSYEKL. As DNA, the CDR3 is TGCGCCAGCAGCCGCAAAAAGCGGGAGCGAGGAGACAATGAGCAGTTCTTC. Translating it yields CASSRKKRERGDNEQFF.

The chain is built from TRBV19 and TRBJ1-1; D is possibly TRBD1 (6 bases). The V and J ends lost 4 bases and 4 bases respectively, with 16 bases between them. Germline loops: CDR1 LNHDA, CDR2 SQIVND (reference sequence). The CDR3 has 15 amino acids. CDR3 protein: CASSTQQGGVTEAFF. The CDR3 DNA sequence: TGTGCCAGTAGTACCCAACAGGGTGGGGTCACTGAAGCTTTCTTT.

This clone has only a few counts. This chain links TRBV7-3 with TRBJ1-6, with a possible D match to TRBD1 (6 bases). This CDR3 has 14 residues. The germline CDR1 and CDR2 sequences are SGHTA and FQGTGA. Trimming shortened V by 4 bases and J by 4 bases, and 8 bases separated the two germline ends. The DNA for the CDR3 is TGTGCCAGCAGCTCGACAGGTTATAATTCACCCCTCCACTTT. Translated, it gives CASSSTGYNSPLHF.

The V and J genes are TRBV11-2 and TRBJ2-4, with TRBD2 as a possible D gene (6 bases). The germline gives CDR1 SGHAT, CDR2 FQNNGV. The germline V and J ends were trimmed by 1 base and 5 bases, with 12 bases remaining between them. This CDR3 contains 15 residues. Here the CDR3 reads CASSLGRGGENIQYF. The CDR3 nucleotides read TGTGCCAGCAGCTTAGGGAGGGGTGGGGAAAACATTCAGTACTTC.

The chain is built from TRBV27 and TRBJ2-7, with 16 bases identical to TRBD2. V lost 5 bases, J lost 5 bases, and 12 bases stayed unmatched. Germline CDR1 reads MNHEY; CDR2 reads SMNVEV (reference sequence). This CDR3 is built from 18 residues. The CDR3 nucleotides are TGTGCCAGCAGTCCCCCCCCGGGACTAGCGGGGGGGTTCCACGAGCAGTACTTC. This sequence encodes CASSPPPGLAGGFHEQYF.

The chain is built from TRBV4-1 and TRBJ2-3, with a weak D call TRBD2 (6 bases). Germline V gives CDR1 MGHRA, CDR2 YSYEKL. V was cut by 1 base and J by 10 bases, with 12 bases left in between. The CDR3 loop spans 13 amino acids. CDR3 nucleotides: TGCGCCAGCAGCCAAGCCCCGAGGGAGGCGCAGTATTTT. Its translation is CASSQAPREAQYF.

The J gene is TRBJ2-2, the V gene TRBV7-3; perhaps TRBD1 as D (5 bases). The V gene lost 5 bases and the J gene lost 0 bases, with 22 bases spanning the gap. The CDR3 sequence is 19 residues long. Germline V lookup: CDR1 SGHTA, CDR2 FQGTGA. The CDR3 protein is CASSLHILAAGPNTGELFF. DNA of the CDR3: TGTGCCAGCAGCCTCCACATCCTCGCGGCAGGGCCGAACACCGGGGAGCTGTTTTTT.